A selection of T cell receptor beta chains follows, all from one sample in a study of multiple sclerosis patients with progressive multifocal leukoencephalopathy. Only in-frame clones appear in the TCRdb table, and some are missing; sequencing was by immunoSEQ multiplex PCR. The sample contains approximately 28,000 clones, 87% of which appear only once. Sample: PBMCs, taken from a patient treated with natalizumab. The receptor source for this set is a woman aged 40-49 years with progressive multifocal leukoencephalopathy. Each CDR3 is given with its conserved first and last residue. The D gene is left open where the match is weak. Rows may omit the clone size; those that give it use once, few, many or a size class.

J	V	length	size	D	DNA	CDR3
TRBJ2-7	TRBV4-3	15	-	-	TGCGCCAGCAGCACCTCGGCAGGCGCAGCCTACGAGCAGTACTTC	CASSTSAGAAYEQYF
TRBJ1-2	TRBV10-3	13	-	-	TGTGCCATCAGTGAGGGCAGGGGATATGGCTACACCTTC	CAISEGRGYGYTF
TRBJ1-5	TRBV27	16	-	-	TGTGCCAGCCGCGTTGGGGTCGGGGTAAGCAATCAGCCCCAGCATTTT	CASRVGVGVSNQPQHF
TRBJ2-6	TRBV18	19	-	TRBD2	TGTGCCAGCTCACCCCGCGGACTAGCCCTAACTTCTGGGGCCAACGTCCTGACTTTC	CASSPRGLALTSGANVLTF
TRBJ2-5	TRBV2	12	-	-	TGTGCCAGCAGTGAAGGCCAAGAGACCCAGTACTTC	CASSEGQETQYF
TRBJ1-1	TRBV28	15	-	TRBD1	TGTGCCAGCAGCCTCAGGGGGAAGGGTAACACTGAAGCTTTCTTT	CASSLRGKGNTEAFF
TRBJ1-1	TRBV7-2	14	-	-	TGTGCCAGCAGCTTACGAGGGATGAACACTGAAGCTTTCTTT	CASSLRGMNTEAFF
TRBJ2-3	TRBV28	15	once	-	TGTGCCTCGGCCCCCCTTAGGGCCTCTCTGGATACGCAGTATTTT	CASAPLRASLDTQYF
TRBJ2-3	TRBV7-8	15	-	TRBD1	TGTGCCAGCAGCCCATGGACAGGGAGCACAGATACGCAGTATTTT	CASSPWTGSTDTQYF
TRBJ2-5	TRBV20-1	10	-	-	TGCAGTGCTGTTCAAGAGACCCAGTACTTC	CSAVQETQYF
TRBJ2-3	TRBV12-5	13	-	-	TGTGCTAGTGGTTTGGTAGCGGCGGATACGCAGTATTTT	CASGLVAADTQYF
TRBJ2-3	TRBV5-4	13	-	-	TGTGCCAGCAGCTCCTTTGACGTCGATACGCAGTATTTT	CASSSFDVDTQYF
TRBJ1-1	TRBV18	11	-	TRBD1	TGTGCCAGCTCGCTCGGACAGGCGAGTGTCTTT	CASSLGQASVF
TRBJ2-7	TRBV11-3	17	-	TRBD2	TGTGCCAGCAGCTTAGGGTCTCCTAGCGGGGGGTACTACGAGCAGTACTTC	CASSLGSPSGGYYEQYF
TRBJ2-1	TRBV6-5	14	-	-	TGTGCCAGCAGTTACTGGGCTAGCGCCGATGAGCAGTTCTTC	CASSYWASADEQFF
TRBJ1-1	TRBV6-6	16	once	-	TGTGCCAGCAGTTACTTCACCGGGACATCAATAACTGAAGCTTTCTTT	CASSYFTGTSITEAFF
TRBJ2-6	TRBV19	16	-	TRBD1	TGTGCCAGTAGTCCAGCGGACAGGGCTGGGGCCAACGTCCTGACTTTC	CASSPADRAGANVLTF
TRBJ2-3	TRBV19	12	-	-	TGTGCCAGTAGTAGGGACGGAGATACGCAGTATTTT	CASSRDGDTQYF
TRBJ1-5	TRBV2	14	once	-	TGTGCCAGCACAGGGGCAGGAGGCAATCAGCCCCAGCATTTT	CASTGAGGNQPQHF
TRBJ1-2	TRBV20-1	10	once	-	TGCAGTGCTAGTGGCTATGGCTACACCTTC	CSASGYGYTF
TRBJ2-1	TRBV30	15	-	-	TGTGCCTGGAGTGTGATGGGGAGCTCCTACAATGAGCAGTTCTTC	CAWSVMGSSYNEQFF
TRBJ2-1	TRBV7-9	14	-	TRBD1	TGTGCCAGCAGCCCCCGGGACAGGGATAATGAGCAGTTCTTC	CASSPRDRDNEQFF
TRBJ2-1	TRBV4-3	18	-	TRBD1	TGCGCCAGCAGCCAAAGCCCTGACAGGGGGGGGGTCTACAATGAGCAGTTCTTC	CASSQSPDRGGVYNEQFF
TRBJ2-7	TRBV28	11	once	-	TGTGCCAGCAATACCTACTGGGAGCAGTACTTC	CASNTYWEQYF
TRBJ1-2	TRBV6-5	14	-	-	TGTGCCAGCAGTTACTCGCCCGAGCTCTATGGCTACACCTTC	CASSYSPELYGYTF
TRBJ2-4	TRBV7-2	19	-	TRBD2	TGTGCCAGCAGCTCGTCATTAGCGGGAGGCCCCGGGGCCAAAAACATTCAGTACTTC	CASSSSLAGGPGAKNIQYF
TRBJ2-7	TRBV7-2	15	-	-	TGTGCCAGCAGCTTAACGGCTACTAAAACCTACGAGCAGTACTTC	CASSLTATKTYEQYF
TRBJ1-1	TRBV7-2	12	-	-	TGTGCCAGCAGCTTGCTGAACACTGAAGCTTTCTTT	CASSLLNTEAFF
TRBJ1-4	TRBV5-6	15	-	-	TGTGCCAGCAGCCCGGGTCGGGGGCAGAATGAAAAACTGTTTTTT	CASSPGRGQNEKLFF
TRBJ2-3	TRBV13	13	-	-	TGTGCCAGCAGCTCCCGTGGCGTAGATACGCAGTATTTT	CASSSRGVDTQYF
TRBJ2-1	TRBV27	15	-	-	TGTGCCAGCAGTTCCCCCACGCAGGGGAGGCATGAGCAGTTCTTC	CASSSPTQGRHEQFF
TRBJ1-1	TRBV11-3	13	-	-	TGTGCCAGCAGCAAGCGGGGGATCACTGAAGCTTTCTTT	CASSKRGITEAFF
TRBJ2-7	TRBV27	17	-	TRBD2	TGTGCCGTCCTACCGTCTCGACCGGGAGGGGTCGACTACGAGCAGTACTTC	CAVLPSRPGGVDYEQYF
TRBJ2-7	TRBV7-9	15	-	-	TGTGCCAGCAGCCAACCGCCAGGGGTACCCTACGAGCAGTACTTC	CASSQPPGVPYEQYF
TRBJ2-5	TRBV5-1	16	-	-	TGCGCCAGCAGCACCGGGCAGGGATCTGGGGCAGAGACCCAGTACTTC	CASSTGQGSGAETQYF
TRBJ1-2	TRBV6-6	15	-	-	TGTGCCAGCAGACCCTGGGGGCAAAACAACTATGGCTACACCTTC	CASRPWGQNNYGYTF
TRBJ2-2	TRBV5-1	12	once	-	TGCGCCAGCAGCCTAGTGGCACGGGAGCTGTTTTTT	CASSLVARELFF
TRBJ2-5	TRBV7-8	14	-	-	TGTGCCAGCCAACCGGAAGGGTCCTTTGAGACCCAGTACTTC	CASQPEGSFETQYF
TRBJ2-5	TRBV6-5	13	-	-	TGTGCCAGCAGCGGGCAGGCCCAAGAGACCCAGTACTTC	CASSGQAQETQYF
TRBJ2-7	TRBV11-3	15	-	-	TGTGCCAGCAGTAAGGACAGCCGTCCGAACTACGAGCAGTACTTC	CASSKDSRPNYEQYF
TRBJ2-1	TRBV4-1	17	-	-	TGCGCCAGCAGCCAAGAAGGCGCGGGGTTCTCCTACAATGAGCAGTTCTTC	CASSQEGAGFSYNEQFF